These 10 T cell receptor beta chains were all obtained from the same sample, sequenced in a study of molecular identifiers for immune sequencing clone quantification. In TCRdb, the PCR reads were re-called with MiXCR into one record per CDR3 protein. The sample yields nearly 650,000 distinct CDR3 sequences, 25% seen once. The sample comprised naive CD8+ T cells from blood, with Jurkat cell RNA spiked in. The subset was: FACS-sorted CD8+CD4-CCR7+CD45RA+ naive T cells. These receptors all stem from a human donor in good health. Some libraries in this study had Jurkat cell RNA spiked in.

On this clonotype: A much larger clone sits a single nucleotide away, making a read error possible. This sequence joins TRBV4-3 and TRBJ2-7; 8 bases are a match to TRBD1. CDR1 LGHNA and CDR2 YSLEER come from the germline V gene. The CDR3 extends over 15 amino acids. CDR3 in amino acids: CASSQGWTGRYGQYF. CDR3 coding DNA: TGCGCCAGCAGCCAAGGATGGACAGGGAGGTACGGGCAGTACTTC.

This sequence joins TRBV9 and TRBJ2-5; perhaps D is TRBD1 or TRBD2 (5 bases each). Deletions cut 2 bases from V and 4 bases from J, with 18 bases between. The CDR3 runs to 16 residues. Germline V lookup: CDR1 SGDLS, CDR2 YYNGEE. Here the CDR3 reads CASSVRGTPGGETQYF. The CDR3 DNA is TGTGCCAGCAGCGTTCGAGGGACCCCAGGTGGAGAGACCCAGTACTTC.

This clonotype occurred a few times. This chain uses TRBV5-4 with TRBJ2-5; 8 nucleotides align to TRBD1. V was clipped by 1 base and J by 1 base; unmatched bases: 3. The V gene's germline CDR1 is SGHNT and CDR2 YYREEE (reference sequence). The CDR3 length is 15 residues. The CDR3 sequence is CASSLRGTGQETQYF. In nucleotides, the CDR3 is TGTGCCAGCAGCTTGCGGGGGACAGGCCAAGAGACCCAGTACTTC.

This clonotype was seen many times. The chain recombines TRBV7-2 with TRBJ2-1; TRBD2 matches 8 bases. This CDR3 is built from 17 residues. Germline CDR1 reads SGHTA; CDR2 reads FQGNSA. Trimming removed 1 base from V and 4 bases from J; junction bases left unmatched: 9. Here the CDR3 reads CASSLDSETSVYNEQFF. For the CDR3, the DNA is TGTGCCAGCAGCTTAGACTCCGAGACTAGCGTTTACAATGAGCAGTTCTTC.

In this sample, this clonotype turned up a few times. The rearrangement joins TRBV3-1 to TRBJ1-3; weak D call: TRBD1 (5 bases). Germline V CDR1 and CDR2: LGHDT, YNNKEL (reference sequence). This CDR3 has 19 amino acids. Trimming cost V 0 bases and J 0 bases, with 18 bases left between them. The CDR3 sequence: CASSQDAAREGTSGNTIYF. CDR3 coding DNA: TGTGCCAGCAGCCAAGATGCCGCCAGGGAGGGCACCTCTGGAAACACCATATATTTT.

This clonotype turned up a few times. As DNA, the CDR3 is TGTGCCAGCACCTCATTTGGGACAGACAGTTATGGCTACACCTTC. Its protein product is CASTSFGTDSYGYTF. This chain uses TRBV13 with TRBJ1-2, with 7 bases identical to TRBD1. With 7 bases clipped from V and 5 bases from J, the junction kept 13 bases outside the gene matches. CDR1 and CDR2 (germline): PRHDT, FYEKMQ (reference sequence). This CDR3 spans 15 amino acids.

This clonotype was observed at least ten times. The chain combines TRBV7-8 with TRBJ2-5; 12 positions agree with TRBD2. This CDR3 region has 16 residues. V shed 7 bases, J shed 1 base, and the junction held 7 bases outside the gene matches. Germline V gene data show CDR1 as SGHVS and CDR2 as FQNEAQ. The DNA of the CDR3 is TGTGCCAGCACCCTACTAGCGGGGGGCTTCCAAGAGACCCAGTACTTC. Translating gives CASTLLAGGFQETQYF.

This chain uses TRBV12-3 or TRBV12-4 with TRBJ1-2; tentatively, D is TRBD1 (6 bases). This CDR3 is built from 14 residues. V was trimmed by 1 base and J by 8 bases, leaving 14 bases between them. CDR3 sequence: CASSLEGEYRGYTF. The CDR3 nucleotides read TGTGCCAGCAGTTTAGAGGGGGAATATCGGGGCTACACCTTC.

The chain carries TRBV27 and TRBJ1-5; 8 nucleotides align to TRBD1. The CDR3 sequence is 14 residues long. V shed 5 bases and J 4 bases; nucleotides not matched to a gene: 4. Germline CDR1 and CDR2: MNHEY and SMNVEV (reference sequence). CDR3 amino acids: CASSVRQGNQPQHF. DNA of the CDR3: TGTGCCAGCAGTGTTCGACAGGGGAATCAGCCCCAGCATTTT.

This clonotype was recorded at least ten times. This rearrangement joins TRBV4-1 to TRBJ2-7, with 7 nucleotides matching TRBD1. CDR3 length: 14 amino acids. V gave up 1 base and J gave up 6 bases; unmatched junction bases: 6. Germline V gene sequence: CDR1 MGHRA, CDR2 YSYEKL. The chain's CDR3 is CASSQGQGLLEQYF. The DNA for the CDR3 is TGCGCCAGCAGCCAAGGACAGGGTCTCCTCGAGCAGTACTTC.